The TCR beta chain described here comes from a study of CD8+CD57+ T cells in acquired aplastic anemia. This clonotype was observed at least ten times. Researchers used genomic DNA as the template to profile TCR beta VDJ and CDR3. TCRdb passed the reads through MiXCR, listing each CDR3 protein once. The sample yields roughly 180,000 distinct CDR3 sequences, 64% seen once. Germline V gene data show CDR1 as SEHNR and CDR2 as FQNEAQ (reference sequence). The CDR3 is 16 amino acids. Trimming left V 0 bases short and J 4 bases short, with 15 bases between. The chain carries TRBV7-9 and TRBJ1-2; D is unresolved. The receptor's source is a human donor with severe aplastic anemia or a healthy control (not recorded which). The sequenced sample was sorted CD4+, CD8+, or CD8+CD57+ T cells (not recorded which) from PBMCs. This CDR3 is CASSLAESSLLYGYTF. DNA for the CDR3: TGTGCCAGCAGCTTAGCGGAGTCTAGTCTTCTCTATGGCTACACCTTC.